This TCR beta chain was sequenced during a study of cytomegalovirus exposure and HLA in healthy donors. Across the study: An earlier analysis identified 95 million to 120 million unique TCR beta sequences in about 190 million T cells.

All donors participated as healthy donors of bone marrow. This CDR3 has 17 amino acids. Germline loops: CDR1 PRHDT, CDR2 FYEKMQ (reference sequence). Trimming removed 4 bases at V and 2 bases at J, with 18 bases between. The PCR made use of 60 Vbeta and 13 Jbeta primers. Measured with immunoSEQ multiplex PCR; TCRdb has only the in-frame clones, and not every one. The repertoire holds approximately 150,000 clones, with over 70% as singletons. Regarding this clone: Its antigen is currently unknown.

Overall study results and limits: Later on, an analysis found that several of the most significant clusters appeared to be linked to common viral pathogens, which included parvovirus B19. Per a later analysis, HLA-associated TCR beta chains showed more clonal expansion than other, equally common TCR beta chains.

The origin of this receptor is a man aged 25 to 45 in good health and CMV-seronegative. This chain links TRBV13 with TRBJ2-1, with D perhaps matching TRBD2 (6 bases). Material: PBMCs. Here the CDR3 reads CASSWVRSGLTYNEQFF. As DNA, the CDR3 is TGTGCCAGCAGCTGGGTCCGCAGCGGGCTTACCTACAATGAGCAGTTCTTC.